This TCR beta chain appears in the sequencing data of a study of OX40 agonist ivuxolimab in advanced cancers. Study-level background: The patients got ivuxolimab, which is an agonistic anti-OX40 (CD134) antibody.

Produced via immunoSEQ multiplex PCR; TCRdb's table is partial and in-frame only. This table has 44,000 or so clones, just over 85% appearing once. Germline values: CDR1 SGDLS, CDR2 YYNGEE. Trimming removed 2 bases at V and 6 bases at J, with 14 bases between. CDR3 length: 14 amino acids. V gene TRBV9 combines with J gene TRBJ1-2; no clear D. The clonotype originates from an adult with an advanced solid tumor such as melanoma, head and neck, liver or kidney cancer. The material was CD4+ or CD8+ T cells sorted from blood, obtained in a trial of the OX40 agonist ivuxolimab. The CDR3 reads CASSVTTHQDGYTF. CDR3 nucleotides: TGTGCCAGCAGCGTGACTACCCACCAGGATGGCTACACCTTC.